The 32 T cell receptor beta chains presented below share a single source sample, sequenced in a study of CD8 T cells in ankylosing spondylitis. TCRdb passed the 5' RACE reads through MiXCR, listing each CDR3 protein once. The table includes some 340,000 distinct CDR3 sequences, roughly 14% detected once. Sequencing was carried out using blood, either unsorted or a sorted T cell fraction (not recorded which). These receptors all come from a male donor with ankylosing spondylitis or in good health (not recorded which).

This clonotype appeared a few times. The V gene is TRBV10-1, the J gene TRBJ2-5; maybe TRBD2 (5 bases). The CDR3 runs 12 residues. The V gene lost 4 bases and the J gene lost 5 bases, with 8 bases spanning the gap. Per germline, CDR1 WNHNN and CDR2 SYGVQD (reference sequence). This CDR3 reads CASSAGGETQYF. The CDR3 nucleotides read TGCGCCAGCAGTGCGGGCGGGGAGACCCAGTACTTC.

The chain carries TRBV4-2 and TRBJ2-4, with D possibly called TRBD1 or TRBD2 (5 bases each). The CDR3 runs to 17 residues. The ends were cut back, 0 bases at V and 0 bases at J, with 12 bases in the middle. Per the germline V gene, CDR1 is LGHNA and CDR2 is YNFKEQ. The CDR3 region is CASSQDRGEIAKNIQYF. In DNA, the CDR3 is TGTGCCAGCAGCCAAGATCGAGGGGAAATAGCCAAAAACATTCAGTACTTC.

The chain has TRBV20-1 and TRBJ2-7; D uncertain. The V gene's germline CDR1 is DFQATT and CDR2 SNEGSKA (reference sequence). Trimming shortened V by 0 bases and J by 0 bases, and 15 bases separated the two germline ends. This CDR3 comprises 16 residues. The CDR3, as DNA: TGCAGTGCTAGAGATTCGGAGCGACCGAGCTCCTACGAGCAGTACTTC. Translating it yields CSARDSERPSSYEQYF.

This chain joins TRBV5-5 and TRBJ2-1, with 9 bases identical to TRBD2. With V trimmed by 4 bases and J by 5 bases, 7 bases remained unmatched. CDR1 is SGHKS, CDR2 YYEKEE, per germline (reference sequence). CDR3 length: 15 amino acids. The CDR3 DNA reads as TGTGCCAGCAGCCCATTAGCGGGAGCAGACAATGAGCAGTTCTTC. This translates into CASSPLAGADNEQFF.

This clonotype appeared a few times. This chain connects TRBV5-6 to TRBJ2-1; 10 bases are shared with TRBD2. The trim removed 1 base at V and 7 bases at J, leaving 5 bases unmatched. In germline, CDR1 is SGHDT, CDR2 YYEEEE. The CDR3 contains 15 residues. In nucleotides, the CDR3 is TGTGCCAGCAGCTTGCCTAGCGGGAGAGGGAATGAGCAGTTCTTC. Translating it yields CASSLPSGRGNEQFF.

CDR3 bases: TGTGCCAGCAGTTTAGCGTGGAGGGGGAGGAATGGCTACACCTTC. This gives the protein CASSLAWRGRNGYTF. The rearrangement uses TRBV12-3 or TRBV12-4 and TRBJ1-2; tentative D call: TRBD1 (6 bases). The CDR3 consists of 15 residues. V was pared by 0 bases and J by 6 bases, with 14 bases between.

The chain uses TRBV6-1 and TRBJ1-5, with D possibly being TRBD1 (5 bases). V lost 0 bases and J lost 2, with 5 bases in between. The V gene's germline CDR1 is MNHNS and CDR2 SASEGT. The CDR3 covers 14 residues. The CDR3: CASSEAGGNQPQHF. In DNA form, the CDR3 reads TGTGCCAGCAGTGAAGCGGGGGGCAATCAGCCCCAGCATTTT.

This rearrangement joins TRBV20-1 to TRBJ2-7, with 9 bases aligning to TRBD1. Germline CDR1 DFQATT, CDR2 SNEGSKA (reference sequence). Trimming at V came to 0 bases and at J to 2 bases, leaving 2 bases not matched to a gene. This CDR3 is 14 amino acids long. The CDR3 nucleotides are TGCAGTGCTAGAGATCGACAGGGGGCCTACGAGCAGTACTTC. This encodes CSARDRQGAYEQYF.

This clonotype occurred many times. The chain recombines TRBV11-3 with TRBJ2-3; D gene unclear. The germline CDR1 and CDR2 sequences are SGHNT and YENEEA. Trimming took 1 base from V and 3 from J, leaving 5 bases between them. This CDR3 comprises 13 residues. The CDR3 region is CASSLVKTDTQYF. The CDR3 coding sequence is TGTGCCAGCAGCTTAGTAAAGACAGATACGCAGTATTTT.

This chain uses TRBV7-2 with TRBJ1-2; unclear D gene. The CDR3 contains 12 residues. Germline loops: CDR1 SGHTA, CDR2 FQGNSA. V was shortened by 1 base and J by 4 bases, with 4 bases between the two germline ends. The CDR3 region has the DNA TGTGCCAGCAGCTTAGAGACCTATGGCTACACCTTC. It encodes CASSLETYGYTF. The variable domain in full, with the rest retrieved from reference TRBV7-2 and TRBJ1-2, is GAGVSQSPSNKVTEKGKDVELRCDPISGHTALYWYRQSLGQGLEFLIYFQGNSAPDKSGLPSDRFSAERTGGSVSTLTIQRTQQEDSAVYLCASSLETYGYTFGSGTRLTVV.

Only a few counts were recorded for this clonotype. The chain recombines TRBV12-3 or TRBV12-4 with TRBJ1-1; D gene ambiguous. V shed 5 bases and J shed 8 bases, with 12 bases lying between them. CDR3 length equals 12 residues. CDR3 loop: CASSPGPGEAFF. CDR3 bases: TGTGCCAGCAGTCCAGGCCCGGGCGAAGCTTTCTTT.

This clonotype was counted at least ten times. The rearrangement links TRBV3-1 to TRBJ1-1; D remains unclear. Germline lookup yields CDR1 LGHDT and CDR2 YNNKEL (reference sequence). CDR3 size: 15 residues. Trimming took 1 base from V and 1 from J, leaving 10 bases between them. The CDR3: CASSQVGRGNTEAFF. For the CDR3, the DNA is TGTGCCAGCAGCCAAGTCGGGAGAGGGAACACTGAAGCTTTCTTT.

This clonotype was observed a few times. The chain joins TRBV10-2 to TRBJ1-5; weak D call: TRBD1 (5 bases). In germline, CDR1 is WSHSY, CDR2 SAAADI. The CDR3 is made up of 13 amino acids. V lost 7 bases, J lost 10 bases, and 17 bases lay in between. The CDR3 DNA is TGCGCCAGCACCGGGACCGCCCGTACCCCCCAGCATTTT. Its translation: CASTGTARTPQHF.

The chain combines TRBV14 with TRBJ2-5, with D possibly being TRBD2 (6 bases). The CDR3 totals 13 residues. Germline CDR1 reads SGHDN; CDR2 reads FVKESK. V lost 4 bases, J lost 4 bases, and 10 bases lay in between. CDR3 loop: CASSPLARETQYF. The CDR3 nucleotides are TGTGCCAGCAGCCCGCTAGCGAGAGAGACCCAGTACTTC. Based on the CDR3 plus reference TRBV14 and TRBJ2-5, the full variable domain is EAGVTQFPSHSVIEKGQTVTLRCDPISGHDNLYWYRRVMGKEIKFLLHFVKESKQDESGMPNNRFLAERTGGTYSTLKVQPAELEDSGVYFCASSPLARETQYFGPGTRLLVL.

This sequence joins TRBV12-3 or TRBV12-4 and TRBJ2-3, with 12 bases identical to TRBD1. The CDR3 covers 16 residues. With V trimmed by 4 bases and J by 7 bases, 9 bases remained unmatched. CDR3 sequence: CASSSAGQGAWNTQYF. The DNA for the CDR3 is TGTGCCAGCAGTTCCGCGGGACAGGGGGCCTGGAATACGCAGTATTTT.

This clonotype was detected only a few times. The V and J genes are TRBV7-2 and TRBJ1-6; D unclear. Germline V gene data show CDR1 as SGHTA and CDR2 as FQGNSA. The CDR3 totals 14 residues. With 5 bases removed from V and 7 bases from J, the gap between germline ends came to 12 bases. CDR3 in DNA: TGTGCCAGCAGCCAACCCACCCCGAATTCACCCCTCCACTTT. It encodes CASSQPTPNSPLHF.

This clonotype was recorded at least ten times. The J gene is TRBJ1-4, the V gene TRBV10-3; tentatively, D is TRBD1 (5 bases). Germline values: CDR1 ENHRY, CDR2 SYGVKD. CDR3 length equals 15 residues. V was cut by 4 bases and J by 0 bases, with 9 bases left in between. The CDR3 here is CAISATGSTNEKLFF. The DNA for the CDR3 is TGTGCCATCAGTGCCACAGGTTCAACTAATGAAAAACTGTTTTTT.

This clonotype turned up a few times. The CDR3 region is CASSQTGVKLFF. Here the CDR3 DNA reads TGTGCCAGCAGCCAGACAGGGGTGAAACTGTTTTTT. The chain joins TRBV7-2 to TRBJ1-4, with 8 bases aligning to TRBD1. Germline V gene data show CDR1 as SGHTA and CDR2 as FQGNSA. This CDR3 has 12 amino acids. Unmatched junction bases numbered 4, after V lost 5 bases and J lost 11 bases.

This clonotype has a handful of counts. The V and J genes are TRBV5-1 and TRBJ2-7; 9 bases match TRBD2. V was pared by 1 base and J by 5 bases, with 4 bases of the junction left unmatched. The CDR3 totals 14 residues. CDR1 SGHRS and CDR2 YFSETQ come from the germline V gene. The CDR3 bases are TGCGCCAGCAGCTTGCCAAGCGGGAGGCACGAGCAGTACTTC. Translating it yields CASSLPSGRHEQYF.

This sequence joins TRBV14 and TRBJ2-1; D is possibly TRBD2 (6 bases). Trimming took 2 bases from V and 4 from J, leaving 15 bases between them. The CDR3 runs 16 residues. Germline values: CDR1 SGHDN, CDR2 FVKESK. This CDR3 reads CASSQSRLAEYNEQFF. The DNA of the CDR3 is TGTGCCAGCAGCCAATCGAGATTAGCGGAGTACAATGAGCAGTTCTTC.

This clonotype was observed a handful of times. The rearrangement links TRBV4-2 to TRBJ2-7; 9 nucleotides line up with TRBD1. The ends lost 0 bases at V and 0 bases at J; junction bases unmatched: 3. The CDR3 covers 16 residues. Germline lookup yields CDR1 LGHNA and CDR2 YNFKEQ. CDR3 DNA: TGTGCCAGCAGCCAAGATCAGGACAGGGGCTCCTACGAGCAGTACTTC. Amino acid sequence: CASSQDQDRGSYEQYF.

This clonotype was picked up a small number of times. This chain joins TRBV10-3 and TRBJ2-7, with TRBD2 as a possible D gene (5 bases). V lost 6 bases to trimming and J lost 2 bases, with 14 bases between them. The germline V gene has CDR1 ENHRY and CDR2 SYGVKD. The CDR3 totals 14 residues. CDR3 sequence reads: CAIREDPGAYEQYF. CDR3 bases: TGTGCCATCAGGGAGGACCCTGGTGCCTACGAGCAGTACTTC.

This clonotype was detected a few times. The CDR3 protein is CASSYGTRQSRDTQYF. CDR3 sequence (DNA): TGTGCCAGCAGCTACGGGACTCGACAAAGTAGGGATACGCAGTATTTT. The V gene is TRBV7-8, the J gene TRBJ2-3, with D tentatively TRBD2 (6 bases). V was trimmed by 4 bases and J by 6 bases, leaving 20 bases between them. The CDR3 is 16 amino acids. The germline gives CDR1 SGHVS, CDR2 FQNEAQ.

The chain couples TRBV25-1 to TRBJ1-4; no clear D gene. The CDR3 contains 15 residues. Trimming cost V 1 base and J 8 bases, with 14 bases left between them. The germline CDR1 and CDR2 sequences are MGHDK and SYGVNS. The CDR3 spells CASSESGLGGEKLFF. The DNA of the CDR3 is TGTGCCAGCAGTGAATCGGGGTTGGGCGGCGAAAAACTGTTTTTT.

V is TRBV7-9 and J is TRBJ1-1; 8 bases match TRBD1. There are 13 residues in the CDR3. The germline V gene encodes CDR1 SEHNR and CDR2 FQNEAQ (reference sequence). V was pared by 1 base and J by 9 bases, with 4 bases of the junction left unmatched. CDR3 protein: CASSLGTGWQAFF. The CDR3 nucleotides read TGTGCCAGCAGCTTAGGGACAGGGTGGCAAGCTTTCTTT.

This clonotype has a count of ten or more. This chain connects TRBV4-1 to TRBJ2-7; 7 bases line up with TRBD1. The CDR3 spans 14 residues. V lost 2 bases and J lost 7; bases outside the gene matches: 8. Germline CDR1 reads MGHRA; CDR2 reads YSYEKL. The DNA of the CDR3 is TGCGCCAGCAGCCAAAGACAGGGTGAGTCGGAGCAGTACTTC. Protein product: CASSQRQGESEQYF.

This clonotype appeared many times. This sequence joins TRBV12-3 or TRBV12-4 and TRBJ2-7; tentatively, D is TRBD2 (6 bases). There are 16 residues in the CDR3. With 3 bases removed from V and 1 base from J, the gap between germline ends came to 16 bases. The CDR3 nucleotides read TGTGCCAGCAGTTTTACGACCGGGACTTCATCCTACGAGCAGTACTTC. Its protein product is CASSFTTGTSSYEQYF.

The rearrangement links TRBV20-1 to TRBJ2-7; 7 bases are shared with TRBD2. The germline CDR1 and CDR2 sequences are DFQATT and SNEGSKA (reference sequence). This CDR3 region has 13 residues. With V trimmed by 3 bases and J by 3 bases, 5 bases remained unmatched. The CDR3 spells CSARPGLVYEQYF. DNA of the CDR3: TGCAGTGCTAGGCCAGGACTAGTCTACGAGCAGTACTTC.

This clonotype was observed a few times. The chain links TRBV5-1 to TRBJ2-7; D is uncertain. The CDR3 is made up of 13 amino acids. V lost 6 bases and J lost 0, with 10 bases in between. In germline, CDR1 is SGHRS, CDR2 YFSETQ. CDR3 in DNA: TGCGCCAGCAAAAGTCGGAGCTCCTACGAGCAGTACTTC. It translates to CASKSRSSYEQYF.

This clonotype appeared many times. This chain connects TRBV9 to TRBJ2-1; no reliable D call. Trimming pared 0 bases from V and 4 bases from J, leaving 2 bases between. CDR1 is SGDLS and CDR2 is YYNGEE in the germline V gene. The CDR3 runs to 12 residues. CDR3 sequence: CASSVGYNEQFF. In nucleotides, the CDR3 is TGTGCCAGCAGCGTAGGTTACAATGAGCAGTTCTTC.

The rearrangement uses TRBV15 and TRBJ2-1; no definite D call. The germline V gene encodes CDR1 LNHNV and CDR2 YYDKDF (reference sequence). The CDR3 spans 18 residues. Trimming stripped 0 bases from V and 1 base from J, with 16 bases between. The CDR3 is CATSRDQDGPLSYNEQFF. CDR3 coding DNA: TGTGCCACCAGCAGAGATCAGGATGGCCCGTTATCCTACAATGAGCAGTTCTTC.

This chain links TRBV7-9 with TRBJ2-3; D is perhaps TRBD2 (5 bases). The germline V gene encodes CDR1 SEHNR and CDR2 FQNEAQ (reference sequence). The CDR3 contains 14 residues. V lost 1 base, J lost 4 bases, and 9 bases lay in between. CDR3: CASSLGTQADTQYF. In DNA form, the CDR3 reads TGTGCCAGCAGCTTAGGGACTCAAGCAGATACGCAGTATTTT.